What follows is one T cell receptor (beta chain) and its context. Trimming took off 3 bases at V and 1 base at J, with 6 bases between the two ends. The CDR3 loop spans 13 amino acids. In germline, CDR1 is MNHEY, CDR2 SMNVEV (reference sequence). The entry originates in a study of blood T cell repertoires in COVID-19. Study information: In each case, the material was cDNA or gDNA derived from T cells, B-cell-depleted T cells, or PBMCs.

Authors' processing steps: The assay estimated nucleated cells by amplifying reference gene primers. Method: immunoSEQ multiplex PCR; TCRdb's copy keeps in-frame clones and lacks some. That table is the source of V, J and clone size, and D and trimming were worked out from the DNA. This table has tens of thousands of clones, over 75% appearing once. The V gene is TRBV27, the J gene TRBJ2-5; D call uncertain. The specimen sequenced was peripheral blood. The sequence was collected from a man over 45 with acute or convalescent COVID-19. The CDR3 DNA follows: TGTGCCAGCAGTTTGTCCGTCCAAGAGACCCAGTACTTC. Residues: CASSLSVQETQYF.